One and the same sample provided the 29 T cell receptor beta chains below, sequenced in a study of beta chain features in type 1 diabetes. General observations from the study: Researchers report that Type 1 diabetes patients had moderately but significantly shorter TCRB CDR3s across all four CD4+ subsets.

These receptors' targets are unknown. Since all of the isolated RNA was reverse transcribed, expressed TCRB transcripts were what got sequenced. The table came from immunoSEQ multiplex PCR; TCRdb's copy has only in-frame clones and leaves some out. In the table there are roughly 220,000 clones, under 20% of which are singletons. Sequenced: naive CD4+ T cells from blood. These receptors all stem from a young man with type 1 diabetes.

This clone was observed a handful of times. This sequence joins TRBV29-1 and TRBJ1-4; D perhaps matches TRBD1 (6 bases). The CDR3 spans 13 residues. Trimming left V 2 bases short and J 2 bases short, with 6 bases between. In germline, CDR1 is SQVTM, CDR2 ANQGSEA. DNA of the CDR3: TGCAGCGTTGAAAGGGGGACTAATGAAAAACTGTTTTTT. It yields the protein CSVERGTNEKLFF.

This clone occurred a few times. DNA for the CDR3: TGTGCCAGCAGCTTAGCTGGCCTAGGTAGCACAGATACGCAGTATTTT. Translated: CASSLAGLGSTDTQYF. The rearrangement joins TRBV7-8 to TRBJ2-3; no clear D. CDR3 size: 16 residues. Germline V CDR1 and CDR2: SGHVS, FQNEAQ. Deletions cut 0 bases from V and 0 bases from J, with 10 bases between.

This clone was counted only a few times. The V call is TRBV5-1, the J call TRBJ2-7, with a weak D call TRBD1 (6 bases). The germline V and J ends were trimmed by 0 bases and 7 bases, with 17 bases remaining between them. CDR1 SGHRS and CDR2 YFSETQ come from the germline V gene. The CDR3 sequence is 15 residues long. CDR3 coding DNA: TGCGCCAGCAGCTTGGAGGGACACTCCCTCGGGGAGCAGTACTTC. Amino acid sequence: CASSLEGHSLGEQYF. Full variable domain (remainder filled in from reference TRBV5-1 and TRBJ2-7): KAGVTQTPRYLIKTRGQQVTLSCSPISGHRSVSWYQQTPGQGLQFLFEYFSETQRNKGNFPGRFSGRQFSNSRSEMNVSTLELGDSALYLCASSLEGHSLGEQYFGPGTRLTVT.

The sample holds a few counts of this clone. The genes are TRBV13 and TRBJ2-2; D is possibly TRBD1 (5 bases). This CDR3 has 15 residues. Between the trimmed V and J ends, which lost 2 bases and 3 bases, there was a span of 10 bases. Germline CDR1 is PRHDT and CDR2 is FYEKMQ (reference sequence). CDR3 sequence reads: CASSLQGVHTGELFF. CDR3 nucleotide sequence: TGTGCCAGCAGCTTACAGGGCGTACACACCGGGGAGCTGTTTTTT.

This clone was counted between two and nine times. The chain employs TRBV20-1 and TRBJ2-5, with D possibly being TRBD2 (5 bases). The V end lost 2 bases, the J end lost 5 bases, and 6 bases lay between the germline ends. Germline values: CDR1 DFQATT, CDR2 SNEGSKA (reference sequence). The CDR3 spans 11 residues. CDR3 sequence: CSARREETQYF. CDR3 in DNA: TGCAGTGCTAGAAGGGAGGAGACCCAGTACTTC.

The chain is built from TRBV7-2 and TRBJ2-7; D call uncertain. V was cut by 3 bases and J by 2 bases, with 8 bases left in between. This CDR3 is 13 amino acids long. The germline CDR1 and CDR2 sequences are SGHTA and FQGNSA. CDR3 residues: CASSFGQTYEQYF. CDR3 DNA sequence: TGTGCCAGCAGCTTTGGGCAGACCTACGAGCAGTACTTC. The full variable domain, rest sourced from reference TRBV7-2 and TRBJ2-7, is GAGVSQSPSNKVTEKGKDVELRCDPISGHTALYWYRQSLGQGLEFLIYFQGNSAPDKSGLPSDRFSAERTGGSVSTLTIQRTQQEDSAVYLCASSFGQTYEQYFGPGTRLTVT.

This clone showed up just a few times. The V gene is TRBV7-2, the J gene TRBJ1-2, with TRBD1 matching 11 bases. V shed 1 base, J shed 4 bases, and the junction held 2 bases outside the gene matches. Germline-derived CDR1 and CDR2 are SGHTA and FQGNSA. The CDR3 is 15 residues long. CDR3 sequence reads: CASSLVGQGVYGYTF. As DNA, the CDR3 is TGTGCCAGCAGCTTAGTGGGACAGGGGGTCTATGGCTACACCTTC.

This clone was seen a handful of times. The J gene is TRBJ1-4, the V gene TRBV15; D is ambiguous. Germline-derived CDR1 and CDR2 are LNHNV and YYDKDF (reference sequence). The V end was cut by 4 bases, the J end by 1 base, with 1 base between. This CDR3 is built from 12 residues. The CDR3 nucleotides are TGTGCCACCAGCATAACTAATGAAAAACTGTTTTTT. Translation: CATSITNEKLFF.

The CDR3: CASSGTTKNIQYF. As DNA, the CDR3 is TGTGCCAGCAGCGGAACCACAAAGAACATTCAGTACTTC. V is TRBV11-2 and J is TRBJ2-4; D uncertain. Germline CDR1 reads SGHAT; CDR2 reads FQNNGV. This CDR3 has 13 residues. The V gene lost 5 bases and the J gene lost 7 bases, with 12 bases spanning the gap.

The chain carries TRBV7-9 and TRBJ2-7; TRBD1 matches at 9 bases. The CDR3 is 15 amino acids. The germline V gene encodes CDR1 SEHNR and CDR2 FQNEAQ (reference sequence). Trimming cost V 5 bases and J 2 bases; bases outside gene matches: 7. The CDR3: CASSPAWDRAYEQYF. In DNA form, the CDR3 reads TGTGCCAGCAGCCCGGCGTGGGACAGGGCCTACGAGCAGTACTTC. The whole variable domain, remainder taken from reference TRBV7-9 and TRBJ2-7, is DTGVSQNPRHKITKRGQNVTFRCDPISEHNRLYWYRQTLGQGPEFLTYFQNEAQLEKSRLLSDRFSAERPKGSFSTLEIQRTEQGDSAMYLCASSPAWDRAYEQYFGPGTRLTVT.

This clone appeared a few times. V is TRBV7-3 and J is TRBJ2-3; D possibly corresponds to TRBD1 (6 bases). The CDR3 is 15 residues long. With 2 bases removed from V and 2 bases from J, the gap between germline ends came to 11 bases. Germline V lookup: CDR1 SGHTA, CDR2 FQGTGA. CDR3 sequence reads: CASSLGGQFTDTQYF. The CDR3 bases are TGTGCCAGCAGCTTAGGGGGACAATTCACAGATACGCAGTATTTT.

The table lists this clone with a few counts. The V call is TRBV19, the J call TRBJ2-1, with 8 bases identical to TRBD2. V trimming: 6 bases; J trimming: 8 bases; junction bases outside the gene matches: 9. The CDR3 extends over 14 amino acids. Germline V gene sequence: CDR1 LNHDA, CDR2 SQIVND (reference sequence). The CDR3: CASRGLPGGDEQFF. The CDR3 coding sequence is TGTGCCAGTAGGGGACTCCCCGGGGGGGATGAGCAGTTCTTC. Filled out from reference TRBV19 and TRBJ2-1, the complete variable domain reads DGGITQSPKYLFRKEGQNVTLSCEQNLNHDAMYWYRQDPGQGLRLIYYSQIVNDFQKGDIAEGYSVSREKKESFPLTVTSAQKNPTAFYLCASRGLPGGDEQFFGPGTRLTVL.

This clone turned up a few times. The J gene is TRBJ2-6, the V gene TRBV4-1; 8 nucleotides align to TRBD1. Per germline, CDR1 MGHRA and CDR2 YSYEKL. V lost 4 bases, J lost 0 bases, and 2 bases stayed unmatched. The CDR3 length is 16 residues. CDR3 protein: CASSRTGGSGANVLTF. In DNA form, the CDR3 reads TGCGCCAGCAGCCGTACAGGGGGCTCTGGGGCCAACGTCCTGACTTTC.

The gene calls are TRBV7-9 and TRBJ2-1; 7 bases map to TRBD1. CDR1 is SEHNR and CDR2 is FQNEAQ in the germline V gene (reference sequence). The CDR3 spans 16 residues. V shed 6 bases and J 0 bases; nucleotides not matched to a gene: 8. CDR3 residues: CASRNVRGSSYNEQFF. The CDR3 nucleotides are TGTGCCAGCAGAAACGTCAGGGGGAGCTCCTACAATGAGCAGTTCTTC.

V usage is TRBV7-2 and J usage is TRBJ2-4; 8 nucleotides match TRBD1. CDR3 size: 15 residues. Unmatched junction bases numbered 5, after V lost 1 base and J lost 6 bases. Looked up from germline, CDR1 is SGHTA and CDR2 is FQGNSA. The CDR3 reads CASSLVIGQGNIQYF. The CDR3 coding sequence is TGTGCCAGCAGCTTAGTTATTGGACAGGGAAACATTCAGTACTTC. The variable domain in full, with the rest retrieved from reference TRBV7-2 and TRBJ2-4, is GAGVSQSPSNKVTEKGKDVELRCDPISGHTALYWYRQSLGQGLEFLIYFQGNSAPDKSGLPSDRFSAERTGGSVSTLTIQRTQQEDSAVYLCASSLVIGQGNIQYFGAGTRLSVL.

The chain combines TRBV29-1 with TRBJ2-5, with D perhaps matching TRBD1 (5 bases). The CDR3 is 11 residues long. V lost 6 bases and J 5 bases, leaving 10 bases between the germline ends. Per the germline V gene, CDR1 is SQVTM and CDR2 is ANQGSEA. The CDR3 spells CSVVPGETQYF. Written as DNA, the CDR3 is TGCAGCGTCGTCCCAGGGGAGACCCAGTACTTC.

Note on this clone: Other DNA sequences in the same sample also yield this CDR3. This chain joins TRBV9 and TRBJ2-1, with a tentative D call TRBD1 (5 bases). CDR3 length: 12 residues. The germline gives CDR1 SGDLS, CDR2 YYNGEE. Trimming shortened V by 4 bases and J by 7 bases, and 9 bases separated the two germline ends. For the CDR3, the DNA is TGTGCCAGCAGCACAGGTGGAAATGAGCAGTTCTTC. Its translation is CASSTGGNEQFF.

The V and J genes are TRBV5-1 and TRBJ1-5; D remains ambiguous. Germline CDR1 is SGHRS and CDR2 is YFSETQ. Trimming left V 1 base short and J 2 bases short, with 10 bases between. The CDR3 spans 15 residues. In DNA, the CDR3 is TGCGCCAGCAGCTTGACGTCTGGGGGCAATCAGCCCCAGCATTTT. It specifies CASSLTSGGNQPQHF.

V gene TRBV29-1 combines with J gene TRBJ1-1, with no clear D. V shed 5 bases and J shed 4 bases, with 8 bases lying between them. The CDR3 covers 11 residues. Germline CDR1 is SQVTM and CDR2 is ANQGSEA. CDR3 DNA sequence: TGCAGCGTTTCATGGTCCACTGAAGCTTTCTTT. Protein sequence: CSVSWSTEAFF.

This clone was observed a few times. V usage is TRBV30 and J usage is TRBJ1-1; 7 bases fit TRBD1. V trimming: 5 bases; J trimming: 0 bases; junction bases outside the gene matches: 3. Germline V CDR1 and CDR2: GTSNPN, SVGIG (reference sequence). This CDR3 is built from 13 residues. The CDR3: CAWGGQLNTEAFF. The CDR3 DNA reads as TGTGCCTGGGGGGGACAGTTGAACACTGAAGCTTTCTTT.

In this sample, this clone turned up a few times. The chain recombines TRBV5-1 with TRBJ2-3; D gene ambiguous. Germline assignment: CDR1 SGHRS and CDR2 YFSETQ. This CDR3 is 13 amino acids long. The V gene lost 0 bases and the J gene lost 6 bases, with 8 bases spanning the gap. As DNA, the CDR3 is TGCGCCAGCAGCTTGGGTTCGTGGGATACGCAGTATTTT. As protein: CASSLGSWDTQYF.

This clone has a handful of counts. This chain links TRBV5-7 with TRBJ2-5, with TRBD1 identical over 7 bases. TRBV5-7 is noted as an ORF with a role that remains uncertain. V gave up 2 bases and J gave up 1 base; unmatched junction bases: 14. This CDR3 region has 18 residues. The DNA of the CDR3 is TGTGCCAGCAGCTTATTGGACAGGCCCTTCCGGTGCCAAGAGACCCAGTACTTC. It specifies CASSLLDRPFRCQETQYF.

V gene TRBV11-2 combines with J gene TRBJ1-1; 7 positions agree with TRBD1. Germline CDR1 reads SGHAT; CDR2 reads FQNNGV. The CDR3 runs 15 residues. Trimming took 4 bases from V and 4 from J; bases not matched to a gene: 9. The CDR3 is CASSSLGQRSTEAFF. The CDR3 DNA sequence: TGTGCCAGCAGCTCATTGGGACAGAGAAGCACTGAAGCTTTCTTT.

This clone appeared a few times. The chain carries TRBV4-1 and TRBJ2-7; D uncertain. The CDR3 sequence is 12 residues long. Germline CDR1 is MGHRA and CDR2 is YSYEKL. Trimming removed 1 base at V and 7 bases at J, with 8 bases between. The CDR3 DNA reads as TGCGCCAGCAGCCAAGTGATCGGGGAGCAGTACTTC. Its protein is CASSQVIGEQYF.

V usage is TRBV10-3 and J usage is TRBJ2-7; D perhaps matches TRBD1 (6 bases). The CDR3 is made up of 13 amino acids. Germline values: CDR1 ENHRY, CDR2 SYGVKD. The V and J ends lost 7 bases and 4 bases respectively, with 14 bases between them. The CDR3 loop reads CAIMEQGFYEQYF. CDR3 coding DNA: TGTGCCATCATGGAACAGGGATTTTACGAGCAGTACTTC.

This clone has more than one count but fewer than ten. The rearrangement uses TRBV9 and TRBJ2-3; the match to TRBD2 covers 8 bases. The CDR3 is 15 amino acids. Per the germline V gene, CDR1 is SGDLS and CDR2 is YYNGEE. The trim removed 5 bases at V and 2 bases at J, leaving 7 bases unmatched. The CDR3 coding sequence is TGTGCCAGCAGTCTAGAGCGGGAGTTCACAGATACGCAGTATTTT. Translated: CASSLEREFTDTQYF.

The V call is TRBV29-1, the J call TRBJ2-3; D is unclear. The V gene's germline CDR1 is SQVTM and CDR2 ANQGSEA. V was pared by 1 base and J by 2 bases, with 7 bases between. The CDR3 runs to 13 residues. The CDR3 region has the DNA TGCAGCGTTGAAGCCAGGCTCACAGATACGCAGTATTTT. This sequence encodes CSVEARLTDTQYF.

Only a few counts were recorded for this clone. Different DNA sequences within this sample yield the same CDR3. The V and J genes are TRBV20-1 and TRBJ2-1; D gene unclear. The germline gives CDR1 DFQATT, CDR2 SNEGSKA (reference sequence). V dropped 6 bases and J dropped 4 bases, with 4 bases sitting between them. The CDR3 spans 10 residues. The DNA of the CDR3 is TGCAGTGCCGCTTACAATGAGCAGTTCTTC. Its protein product is CSAAYNEQFF.

This clone was found a few times. The chain employs TRBV7-2 and TRBJ1-1, with D perhaps TRBD1 (5 bases). Per germline, CDR1 SGHTA and CDR2 FQGNSA. Trimming removed 5 bases at V and 1 base at J, with 11 bases between. The CDR3 covers 14 residues. The CDR3 sequence is CASSPAGPNTEAFF. The CDR3 region has the DNA TGTGCCAGCAGCCCTGCAGGGCCGAACACTGAAGCTTTCTTT. Using reference TRBV7-2 and TRBJ1-1 for the parts outside the CDR3, the full variable domain is GAGVSQSPSNKVTEKGKDVELRCDPISGHTALYWYRQSLGQGLEFLIYFQGNSAPDKSGLPSDRFSAERTGGSVSTLTIQRTQQEDSAVYLCASSPAGPNTEAFFGQGTRLTVV.